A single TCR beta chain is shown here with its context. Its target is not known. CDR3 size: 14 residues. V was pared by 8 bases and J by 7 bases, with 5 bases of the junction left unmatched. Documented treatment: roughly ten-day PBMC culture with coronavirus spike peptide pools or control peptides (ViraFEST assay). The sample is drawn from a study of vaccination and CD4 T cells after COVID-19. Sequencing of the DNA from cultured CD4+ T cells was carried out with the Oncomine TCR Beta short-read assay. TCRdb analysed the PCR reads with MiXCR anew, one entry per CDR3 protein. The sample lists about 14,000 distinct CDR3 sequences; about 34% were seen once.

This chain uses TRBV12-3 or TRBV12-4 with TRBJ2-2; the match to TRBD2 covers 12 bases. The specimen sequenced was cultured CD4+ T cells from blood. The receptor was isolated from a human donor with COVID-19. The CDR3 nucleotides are TGTGCCAGCCTAGCGGGGGGGCTGAACGGGGAGCTGTTTTTT. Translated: CASLAGGLNGELFF.